This is a list of T cell receptor beta chains from one sample in a study of blood T cell repertoires in COVID-19. TCRdb keeps only in-frame clones here, not all; method: immunoSEQ multiplex PCR. The table includes approximately 110,000 clones, roughly 71% detected once. Source material: peripheral blood. The receptor source for this set is a man older than 75 with acute or convalescent COVID-19. Each CDR3 is given with its conserved first and last residue. D genes are given only for firm matches. Only part of the rows carry a size: once, few, many, or a class if the clone is expanded.

clone_size: .; d_call: TRBD1; j_call: TRBJ1-5; v_call: TRBV27; cdr3_length: 14; cdr3_nt: TGTGCCAGCAGTTTCCAGGGGGCAAGACAGCCCCAGCATTTT; cdr3_aa: CASSFQGARQPQHF
clone_size: .; d_call: TRBD1; j_call: TRBJ2-1; v_call: TRBV20-1; cdr3_length: 10; cdr3_nt: TGCAGTGCGGGACAGTCAGAGCAGTTCTTC; cdr3_aa: CSAGQSEQFF
clone_size: .; d_call: .; j_call: TRBJ1-5; v_call: TRBV12-3/TRBV12-4; cdr3_length: 13; cdr3_nt: TGTGCCAGCAGGCTGACAGGTAATCAGCCCCAGCATTTT; cdr3_aa: CASRLTGNQPQHF
clone_size: .; d_call: TRBD2; j_call: TRBJ2-3; v_call: TRBV5-1; cdr3_length: 15; cdr3_nt: TGCGCCAGCAGCTTGGGACTAGCGGGGACAGATACGCAGTATTTT; cdr3_aa: CASSLGLAGTDTQYF
clone_size: .; d_call: TRBD2; j_call: TRBJ2-1; v_call: TRBV7-3; cdr3_length: 16; cdr3_nt: TGTGCCAGCAGCCCCTTAGCGGGAGAGGTTTACAATGAGCAGTTCTTC; cdr3_aa: CASSPLAGEVYNEQFF
clone_size: .; d_call: .; j_call: TRBJ2-3; v_call: TRBV10-3; cdr3_length: 15; cdr3_nt: TGTGCCATCAGTGACGGTGCGGGTCTCACAGATACGCAGTATTTT; cdr3_aa: CAISDGAGLTDTQYF
clone_size: few; d_call: TRBD2; j_call: TRBJ2-7; v_call: TRBV5-4; cdr3_length: 16; cdr3_nt: TGTGCCAGCAGCTCGGGACTAGCGACGATGGTATACGAGCAGTACTTC; cdr3_aa: CASSSGLATMVYEQYF
clone_size: many; d_call: TRBD1; j_call: TRBJ1-3; v_call: TRBV5-4; cdr3_length: 15; cdr3_nt: TGTGCCAGCAGCTTACAGGGGCGAGATGGAAACACCATATATTTT; cdr3_aa: CASSLQGRDGNTIYF
clone_size: .; d_call: .; j_call: TRBJ2-3; v_call: TRBV20-1; cdr3_length: 10; cdr3_nt: TGCAGTGTACTGTCAGATACGCAGTATTTT; cdr3_aa: CSVLSDTQYF
clone_size: .; d_call: .; j_call: TRBJ2-1; v_call: TRBV6-5; cdr3_length: 14; cdr3_nt: TGTGCCAGCAGTCGTACCGTACTAGGTAGTGAGCAGTTCTTC; cdr3_aa: CASSRTVLGSEQFF
clone_size: .; d_call: TRBD2; j_call: TRBJ2-7; v_call: TRBV5-6; cdr3_length: 14; cdr3_nt: TGTGCCAGCAGCTGGGGCGGGAGGAAATACGAGCAGTACTTC; cdr3_aa: CASSWGGRKYEQYF
clone_size: .; d_call: .; j_call: TRBJ1-3; v_call: TRBV5-4; cdr3_length: 16; cdr3_nt: TGTGCCAGCAGCCCGGGGGGGCCGAGCTCTGGAAACACCATATATTTT; cdr3_aa: CASSPGGPSSGNTIYF
clone_size: .; d_call: .; j_call: TRBJ2-2; v_call: TRBV19; cdr3_length: 14; cdr3_nt: TGTGCCAGTAGGGACAGACTGAACACCGGGGAGCTGTTTTTT; cdr3_aa: CASRDRLNTGELFF
clone_size: .; d_call: .; j_call: TRBJ1-5; v_call: TRBV19; cdr3_length: 15; cdr3_nt: TGTGCCAGTAGTATTGGCGGGGAATGGAATCAGCCCCAGCATTTT; cdr3_aa: CASSIGGEWNQPQHF
clone_size: .; d_call: .; j_call: TRBJ2-5; v_call: TRBV5-8; cdr3_length: 13; cdr3_nt: TGTGCCAGCAGCGGGACACTCCAAGAGACCCAGTACTTC; cdr3_aa: CASSGTLQETQYF
clone_size: .; d_call: .; j_call: TRBJ2-1; v_call: TRBV7-9; cdr3_length: 14; cdr3_nt: TGTGCCAGCAGCCCGGGAAGCGGGTACAATGAGCAGTTCTTC; cdr3_aa: CASSPGSGYNEQFF
clone_size: few; d_call: TRBD2; j_call: TRBJ2-7; v_call: TRBV27; cdr3_length: 16; cdr3_nt: TGTGCCAGCAGTTCACGGACTAGCGGGAGGGTCTACGAGCAGTACTTC; cdr3_aa: CASSSRTSGRVYEQYF
clone_size: once; d_call: .; j_call: TRBJ2-1; v_call: TRBV27; cdr3_length: 14; cdr3_nt: TGTGCCAGCAGTACAGTAATATCCTACAATGAGCAGTTCTTC; cdr3_aa: CASSTVISYNEQFF
clone_size: few; d_call: .; j_call: TRBJ2-2; v_call: TRBV7-9; cdr3_length: 15; cdr3_nt: TGTGCCAGCAGCTTAGCGCGGCTCGGAACCGGGGAGCTGTTTTTT; cdr3_aa: CASSLARLGTGELFF
clone_size: .; d_call: TRBD1; j_call: TRBJ2-3; v_call: TRBV7-2; cdr3_length: 15; cdr3_nt: TGTGCCAGCAGCAAGACAGGGGTTGGCACAGATACGCAGTATTTT; cdr3_aa: CASSKTGVGTDTQYF
clone_size: few; d_call: TRBD2; j_call: TRBJ2-2; v_call: TRBV19; cdr3_length: 14; cdr3_nt: TGTGCCAGTACTAGCGGGAGAGATACCGGGGAGCTGTTTTTT; cdr3_aa: CASTSGRDTGELFF
clone_size: few; d_call: TRBD2; j_call: TRBJ2-7; v_call: TRBV5-6; cdr3_length: 14; cdr3_nt: TGTGCCAGCAGCTTCGCGACTAGCGGGAACGAGCAGTACTTC; cdr3_aa: CASSFATSGNEQYF
clone_size: .; d_call: .; j_call: TRBJ1-1; v_call: TRBV27; cdr3_length: 11; cdr3_nt: TGTGCCAGCAGTTTAGGGGCGGAAGCTTTCTTT; cdr3_aa: CASSLGAEAFF
clone_size: .; d_call: TRBD2; j_call: TRBJ2-1; v_call: TRBV6-6; cdr3_length: 16; cdr3_nt: TGTGCCAGCAGTTACTCGAAGCGGGGGGAACTATGGGAGCAGTTCTTC; cdr3_aa: CASSYSKRGELWEQFF